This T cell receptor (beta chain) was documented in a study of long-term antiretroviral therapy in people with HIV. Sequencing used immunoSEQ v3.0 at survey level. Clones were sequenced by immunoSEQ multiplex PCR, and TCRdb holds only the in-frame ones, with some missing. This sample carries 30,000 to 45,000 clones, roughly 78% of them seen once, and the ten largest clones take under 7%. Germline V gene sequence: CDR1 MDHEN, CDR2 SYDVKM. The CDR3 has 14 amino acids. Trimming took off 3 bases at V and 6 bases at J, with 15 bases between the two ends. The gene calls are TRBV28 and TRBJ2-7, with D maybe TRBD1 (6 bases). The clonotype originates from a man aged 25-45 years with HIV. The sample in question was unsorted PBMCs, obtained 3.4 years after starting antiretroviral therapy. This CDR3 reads CASSFQSRGPEQYF. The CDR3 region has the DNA TGTGCCAGCAGTTTCCAGTCCAGGGGACCCGAGCAGTACTTC. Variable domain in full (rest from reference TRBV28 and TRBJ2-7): DVKVTQSSRYLVKRTGEKVFLECVQDMDHENMFWYRQDPGLGLRLIYFSYDVKMKEKGDIPEGYSVSREKKERFSLILESASTNQTSMYLCASSFQSRGPEQYFGPGTRLTVT.